These 15 T cell receptor beta chains originate from one sample sequenced in a study of shared clonotypes between healthy human individuals. The protocol was immunoSEQ multiplex PCR, while the TCRdb copy is restricted to in-frame clones and leaves out a portion. The top ten clones hold 15% to 20% of a sample with a few hundred thousand clones, over 75% of them seen once. The sample comprised memory CD8+ T cells sorted from blood. The subset here: CD45RO+ cells pooled with CCR7-negative TemRA cells. The receptors shown here come from a man aged 18 to 29 in good health.

The J gene is TRBJ2-7, the V gene TRBV21-1. TRBV21-1 is shown as a pseudogene. The CDR3 consists of 19 residues. The CDR3 protein is CASSKGLQMGERQFYEQYF. The CDR3 region has the DNA TGTGCCAGCAGCAAAGGCCTCCAAATGGGGGAGCGGCAATTCTACGAGCAGTACTTC.

This clone was observed once. Other DNA sequences within the sample encode an identical CDR3. The chain combines TRBV30 with TRBJ1-6, with TRBD1 identical over 7 bases. Germline V CDR1 and CDR2: GTSNPN, SVGIG (reference sequence). J gave up 4 bases and V 5 bases, and 5 bases lay outside the gene matches. The CDR3 has 14 residues. CDR3 DNA sequence: TGTGCCTGGGGGACAGAAAATTATAATTCACCCCTCCACTTT. It is translated as CAWGTENYNSPLHF.

This rearrangement joins TRBV5-1 to TRBJ1-1; D call uncertain. Germline V gene sequence: CDR1 SGHRS, CDR2 YFSETQ. Trimming took 2 bases from V and 0 from J, leaving 8 bases between them. The CDR3 totals 14 residues. In nucleotides, the CDR3 is TGCGCCAGCAGCTTCGCGGGTATGAACACTGAAGCTTTCTTT. Amino acids: CASSFAGMNTEAFF. Based on the CDR3 plus reference TRBV5-1 and TRBJ1-1, the full variable domain is KAGVTQTPRYLIKTRGQQVTLSCSPISGHRSVSWYQQTPGQGLQFLFEYFSETQRNKGNFPGRFSGRQFSNSRSEMNVSTLELGDSALYLCASSFAGMNTEAFFGQGTRLTVV.

The rearrangement joins TRBV15 to TRBJ2-2; no clear D. V was trimmed by 1 base and J by 7 bases, leaving 7 bases between them. CDR1 and CDR2 (germline): LNHNV, YYDKDF (reference sequence). This CDR3 is 13 amino acids long. CDR3 loop: CATSRVPSGELFF. The CDR3 DNA sequence: TGTGCCACCAGCAGAGTCCCAAGCGGGGAGCTGTTTTTT.

This chain joins TRBV12-2 and TRBJ1-1; TRBD1 reflects the table's D call only, with no check against the DNA. TRBV12-2 is given as a pseudogene. The CDR3 is made up of 15 amino acids. The CDR3 reads CASRLYQTANTEAFF. The CDR3 DNA sequence: TGTGCAAGTCGCTTATATCAAACAGCGAACACTGAAGCTTTCTTT.

The chain recombines TRBV6-5 with TRBJ2-5, with D maybe TRBD1 (6 bases). Looked up from germline, CDR1 is MNHEY and CDR2 is SVGAGI. The CDR3 covers 14 residues. V shed 0 bases and J shed 5 bases, with 10 bases lying between them. For the CDR3, the DNA is TGTGCCAGCAGTTACTCGTCAGGGGAGGAGACCCAGTACTTC. This translates into CASSYSSGEETQYF.

The genes are TRBV30 and TRBJ2-1; TRBD2 matches 8 bases. Germline V gene sequence: CDR1 GTSNPN, CDR2 SVGIG (reference sequence). V lost 1 base to trimming and J lost 2 bases; unmatched junction nucleotides: 10. The CDR3 spans 17 residues. The CDR3 spells CAWSGGTLAVTYNEQFF. The CDR3 DNA reads TGTGCCTGGAGTGGGGGAACACTAGCGGTTACCTACAATGAGCAGTTCTTC.

This chain links TRBV5-1 with TRBJ2-5; D is undetermined. Germline V gene data show CDR1 as SGHRS and CDR2 as YFSETQ. Trimming left V 3 bases short and J 5 bases short, with 17 bases between. CDR3 length: 15 amino acids. In DNA, the CDR3 is TGCGCCAGCAGCTCCACGGTCTTTAACAAGGAGACCCAGTACTTC. Translation gives CASSSTVFNKETQYF.

The gene calls are TRBV6-5 and TRBJ2-7; unclear D gene. Looked up from germline, CDR1 is MNHEY and CDR2 is SVGAGI. This CDR3 comprises 13 residues. The ends were cut back, 1 base at V and 3 bases at J, with 7 bases in the middle. CDR3: CASSYFDGYEQYF. DNA of the CDR3: TGTGCCAGCAGTTACTTTGACGGCTACGAGCAGTACTTC.

The CDR3 sequence is CASTEGYGETQYF. CDR3 nucleotides: TGTGCCAGCACTGAGGGGTATGGTGAGACCCAGTACTTC. The chain couples TRBV6-6 to TRBJ2-5; D could derive from TRBD1 or TRBD2 (5 bases each). Germline V gene lookup returns CDR1 MNHNY and CDR2 SVGAGI (reference sequence). V was clipped by 7 bases and J by 5 bases, with 14 bases between them. The CDR3 is 13 residues long.

The rearrangement joins TRBV27 to TRBJ2-6, with TRBD1 matching 9 bases. V trimming: 7 bases; J trimming: 4 bases; junction bases outside the gene matches: 11. The CDR3 is 17 amino acids. Germline V gene lookup returns CDR1 MNHEY and CDR2 SMNVEV (reference sequence). The CDR3 loop is CASTARDRVYGANVLTF. CDR3 DNA: TGTGCCAGCACCGCCCGGGACAGGGTATACGGGGCCAACGTCCTGACTTTC.

This clone was observed once. V and J are TRBV6-6 and TRBJ1-1, with a weak D call TRBD1 (5 bases). The CDR3 extends over 12 amino acids. V gave up 3 bases and J gave up 8 bases, with 10 bases separating them. The V gene's germline CDR1 is MNHNY and CDR2 SVGAGI (reference sequence). The DNA of the CDR3 is TGTGCCAGCAGTTATGGAGGGGAGGAAGCTTTCTTT. This codes for CASSYGGEEAFF.

This clone occurred a few times. In nucleotides, the CDR3 is TGTGCCAGCAGTTTAAGAGGCGGGGAGCTGTTTTTT. Its translation: CASSLRGGELFF. V gene TRBV27 combines with J gene TRBJ2-2; D unresolved. Deletions cut 2 bases from V and 7 bases from J, with 5 bases between. Germline loops: CDR1 MNHEY, CDR2 SMNVEV (reference sequence). The CDR3 is 12 residues long.

The genes are TRBV5-1 and TRBJ2-3, with TRBD2 matching over 7 bases. This CDR3 is built from 16 residues. With V trimmed by 2 bases and J by 3 bases, 9 bases remained unmatched. Germline lookup yields CDR1 SGHRS and CDR2 YFSETQ. The CDR3 here is CASSFRDYGFTDTQYF. In DNA, the CDR3 is TGCGCCAGCAGCTTCCGGGACTATGGATTTACAGATACGCAGTATTTT.

The chain uses TRBV5-1 and TRBJ2-2, with a possible D match to TRBD1 (6 bases). The CDR3 contains 14 residues. V was cut by 4 bases and J by 3 bases, with 10 bases left in between. The V gene's germline CDR1 is SGHRS and CDR2 YFSETQ. For the CDR3, the DNA is TGCGCCAGCAGCAGATCAGGGGACACCGGGGAGCTGTTTTTT. Encoded protein: CASSRSGDTGELFF.